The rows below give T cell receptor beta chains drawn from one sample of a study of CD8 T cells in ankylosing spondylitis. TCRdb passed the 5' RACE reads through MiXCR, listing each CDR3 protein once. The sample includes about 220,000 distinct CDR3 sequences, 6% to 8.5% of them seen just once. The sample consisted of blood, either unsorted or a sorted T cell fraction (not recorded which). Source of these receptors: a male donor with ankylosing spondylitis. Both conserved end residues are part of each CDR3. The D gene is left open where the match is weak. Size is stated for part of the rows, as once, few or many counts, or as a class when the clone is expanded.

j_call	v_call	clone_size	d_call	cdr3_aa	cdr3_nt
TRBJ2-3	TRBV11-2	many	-	CASSFTPAPSTDTQYF	TGTGCCAGCAGTTTCACCCCAGCCCCTAGCACAGATACGCAGTATTTT
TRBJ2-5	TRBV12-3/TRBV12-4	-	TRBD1	CASSAQGSVETQYF	TGTGCCAGCAGTGCACAGGGGAGTGTGGAGACCCAGTACTTC
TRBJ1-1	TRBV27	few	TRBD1	CASSLSRTGTTEAFF	TGTGCCAGCAGTTTATCGAGGACAGGGACCACTGAAGCTTTCTTT
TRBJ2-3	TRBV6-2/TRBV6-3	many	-	CASSYFRTADTQYF	TGTGCCAGCAGTTACTTCAGGACGGCAGATACGCAGTATTTT
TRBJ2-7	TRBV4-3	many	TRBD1	CASRKDLRQGTEQYF	TGCGCCAGCCGAAAGGACCTGAGACAGGGAACTGAGCAGTACTTC
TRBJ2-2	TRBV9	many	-	CASSVGSGRPGELFF	TGTGCCAGCAGCGTAGGATCAGGGAGGCCCGGGGAGCTGTTTTTT
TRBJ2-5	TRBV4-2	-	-	CASSPYSEGRKTQYF	TGTGCCAGCAGCCCGTACAGTGAGGGGAGGAAGACCCAGTACTTC
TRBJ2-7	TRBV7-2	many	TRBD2	CASSGPSGREAYEQYF	TGTGCCAGCAGCGGCCCTAGCGGGAGGGAAGCCTACGAGCAGTACTTC
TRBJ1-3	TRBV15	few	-	CATSRAKPNTIYF	TGTGCCACCAGCAGAGCCAAGCCAAACACCATATATTTT
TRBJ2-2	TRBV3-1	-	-	CASTKQVANTGELFF	TGTGCCAGCACCAAGCAGGTCGCGAACACCGGGGAGCTGTTTTTT
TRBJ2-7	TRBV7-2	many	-	CASSLGNPYEQYF	TGTGCCAGCAGCTTAGGCAATCCCTACGAGCAGTACTTC
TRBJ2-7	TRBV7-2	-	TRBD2	CASSLALAGAFYEQYF	TGTGCCAGCAGCTTAGCACTAGCGGGGGCCTTCTACGAGCAGTACTTC
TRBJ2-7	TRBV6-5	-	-	CASSYSRRQATYEQYF	TGTGCCAGCAGTTACTCGAGGAGGCAGGCCACCTACGAGCAGTACTTC
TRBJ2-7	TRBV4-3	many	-	CASSQSALRNYEQYF	TGCGCCAGCAGCCAAAGTGCCCTTCGAAACTACGAGCAGTACTTC
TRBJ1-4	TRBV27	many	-	CASSLGLIEKLFF	TGTGCCAGCAGTTTAGGTCTGATTGAAAAACTGTTTTTT
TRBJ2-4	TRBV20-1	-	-	CSARGAGGVTKNIQYF	TGCAGTGCTCGAGGGGCCGGGGGCGTGACCAAAAACATTCAGTACTTC
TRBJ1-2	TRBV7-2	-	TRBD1	CASSLVQGAGIGYTF	TGTGCCAGCAGCTTAGTCCAGGGGGCCGGGATCGGCTACACCTTC
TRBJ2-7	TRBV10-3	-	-	CAIKGGSSYEQYF	TGTGCCATCAAAGGCGGGTCCTCCTACGAGCAGTACTTC
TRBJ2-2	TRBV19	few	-	CASSIMAGGGELFF	TGTGCCAGTAGTATAATGGCGGGCGGCGGGGAGCTGTTTTTT
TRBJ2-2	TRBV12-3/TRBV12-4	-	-	CASSLGPRTGELFF	TGTGCCAGCAGTTTAGGCCCTAGAACCGGGGAGCTGTTTTTT
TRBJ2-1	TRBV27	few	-	CASTGWEAYNEQFF	TGTGCCAGCACCGGGTGGGAGGCCTACAATGAGCAGTTCTTC
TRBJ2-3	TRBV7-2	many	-	CASSLVGNTDTQYF	TGTGCCAGCAGCTTAGTAGGTAACACAGATACGCAGTATTTT
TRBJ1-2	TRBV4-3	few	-	CASSPGTRRPYGYTF	TGCGCCAGCAGCCCGGGGACAAGACGCCCTTATGGCTACACCTTC
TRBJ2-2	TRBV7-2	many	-	CASSLAGSNTGELFF	TGTGCCAGCAGCTTAGCGGGGTCGAACACCGGGGAGCTGTTTTTT
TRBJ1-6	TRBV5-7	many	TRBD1	CASSLGAIGQENSPLHF	TGTGCCAGCAGCCTGGGCGCAATTGGACAGGAGAATTCACCCCTCCACTTT
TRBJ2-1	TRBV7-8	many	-	CASSFLRVHEQFF	TGTGCCAGCAGCTTCCTCAGGGTCCATGAGCAGTTCTTC
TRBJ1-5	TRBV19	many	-	CASSISGNQPQHF	TGTGCCAGTAGTATTTCCGGCAATCAGCCCCAGCATTTT
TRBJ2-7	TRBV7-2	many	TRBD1	CASSSLGTGVYEQYF	TGTGCCAGCAGCTCACTTGGGACAGGGGTCTACGAGCAGTACTTC
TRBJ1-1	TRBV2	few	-	CASKGHSSNTEAFF	TGTGCCAGCAAGGGACACTCATCTAACACTGAAGCTTTCTTT
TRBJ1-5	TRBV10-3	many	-	CAISGSGDQPQHF	TGTGCCATCAGTGGCTCCGGGGATCAGCCCCAGCATTTT
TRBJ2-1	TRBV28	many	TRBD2	CASSSELAYNEQFF	TGTGCCAGCAGCTCCGAACTAGCGTACAATGAGCAGTTCTTC
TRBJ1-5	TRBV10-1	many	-	CASSVAGPWNQPQHF	TGCGCCAGCAGTGTAGCGGGGCCCTGGAATCAGCCCCAGCATTTT
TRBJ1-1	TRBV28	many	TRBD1	CASSFPFVRGPNTEAFF	TGTGCCAGCAGTTTTCCTTTCGTCAGGGGGCCGAACACTGAAGCTTTCTTT
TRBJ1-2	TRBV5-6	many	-	CASSSGQSPNYGYTF	TGTGCCAGCAGCTCCGGACAGAGCCCTAACTATGGCTACACCTTC
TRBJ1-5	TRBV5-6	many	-	CASSLGYQPQHF	TGTGCCAGCAGCTTGGGTTATCAGCCCCAGCATTTT
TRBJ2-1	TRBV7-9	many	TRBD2	CASGTTRANEQFF	TGTGCCAGCGGGACTACTAGAGCCAATGAGCAGTTCTTC
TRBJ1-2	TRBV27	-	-	CASSLGGGTYGYTF	TGTGCCAGCAGTCTCGGGGGGGGGACCTATGGCTACACCTTC
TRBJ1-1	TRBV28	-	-	CASSPGLLTEAFF	TGTGCCAGCAGCCCCGGGCTCCTCACTGAAGCTTTCTTT
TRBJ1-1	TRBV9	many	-	CASSEGGRGYTEAFF	TGTGCCAGCAGCGAGGGGGGCAGGGGATACACTGAAGCTTTCTTT